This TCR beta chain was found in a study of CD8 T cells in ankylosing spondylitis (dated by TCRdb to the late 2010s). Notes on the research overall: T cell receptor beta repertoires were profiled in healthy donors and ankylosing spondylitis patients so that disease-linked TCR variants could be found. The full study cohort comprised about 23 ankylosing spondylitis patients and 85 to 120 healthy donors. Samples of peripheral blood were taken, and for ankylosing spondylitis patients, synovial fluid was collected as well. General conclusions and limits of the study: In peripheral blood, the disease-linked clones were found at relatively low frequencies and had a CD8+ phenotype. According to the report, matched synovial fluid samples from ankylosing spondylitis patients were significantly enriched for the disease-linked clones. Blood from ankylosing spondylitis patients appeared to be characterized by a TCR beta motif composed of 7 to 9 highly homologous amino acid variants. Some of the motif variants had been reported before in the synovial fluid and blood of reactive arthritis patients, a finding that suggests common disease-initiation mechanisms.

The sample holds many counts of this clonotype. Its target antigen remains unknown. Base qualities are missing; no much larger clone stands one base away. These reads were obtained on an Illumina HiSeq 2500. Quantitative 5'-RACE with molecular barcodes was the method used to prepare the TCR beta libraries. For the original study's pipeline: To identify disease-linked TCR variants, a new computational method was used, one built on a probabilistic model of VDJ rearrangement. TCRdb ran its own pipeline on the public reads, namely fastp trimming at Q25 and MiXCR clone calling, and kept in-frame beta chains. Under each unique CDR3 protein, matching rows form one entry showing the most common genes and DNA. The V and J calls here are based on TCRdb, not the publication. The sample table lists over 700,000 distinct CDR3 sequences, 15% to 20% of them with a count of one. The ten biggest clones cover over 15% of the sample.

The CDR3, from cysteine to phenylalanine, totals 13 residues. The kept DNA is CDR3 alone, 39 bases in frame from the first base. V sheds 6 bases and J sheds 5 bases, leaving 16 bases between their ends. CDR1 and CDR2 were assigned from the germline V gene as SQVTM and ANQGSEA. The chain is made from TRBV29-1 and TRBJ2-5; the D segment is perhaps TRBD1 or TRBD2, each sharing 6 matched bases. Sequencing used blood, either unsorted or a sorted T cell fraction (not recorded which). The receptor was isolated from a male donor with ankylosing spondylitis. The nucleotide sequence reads TGCAGCGTATTAGTTACAGGGAGGGAGACCCAGTACTTC. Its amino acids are CSVLVTGRETQYF.